The source of this T cell receptor beta chain is a study of metastatic and nonmetastatic thyroid tumors. Study information: Malignant and benign thyroid patients had repertoires compared in peripheral blood and tumor or nodule tissue.

Original data processing: CDR3 was compared across clinicopathological groups, and the resulting differences were used to build a distant-metastasis classifier for papillary thyroid cancer. TCRdb reassembled clones from the PCR reads with MiXCR. The V and J calls, along with clone size, are taken from TCRdb and not from the paper's own processing. Among roughly 20,000 clones listed, more than 35% were seen once. No treatment had been given to any patient before thyroid surgery. Trimming stripped 5 bases from V and 1 base from J, with 12 bases between. The CDR3 runs 16 residues. This clone was counted between two and nine times.

The TCR originated in a female donor with papillary thyroid cancer or a benign thyroid nodule (not recorded which). Some clones in this sample may be carry-over from other donors' samples. This chain links TRBV12-3 or TRBV12-4 with TRBJ2-6; no clear D. Specimen: tumor tissue. The CDR3 DNA reads as TGTGCCAGCAGTCGCCGAAGGAAGTCTGGGGCCAACGTCCTGACTTTC. Protein product: CASSRRRKSGANVLTF.